The following is a T cell receptor beta chain sequence with its context. The lymph nodes were axillary draining lymph nodes from breast cancer patients. The CDR3 covers 17 residues. Germline V gene data show CDR1 as KGHSH and CDR2 as LQKENI. The germline V and J ends were trimmed by 2 bases and 3 bases, with 20 bases remaining between them. These data come from a study of breast tumors, draining lymph nodes, adjacent tissues. TCRdb passed the multiplex PCR reads through MiXCR, listing each CDR3 protein once. This sample carries about 200,000 distinct CDR3 sequences, around 33% of them seen once, and the ten largest clones take 4% to 4.5%.

The V call is TRBV18, the J call TRBJ2-7; D is possibly TRBD1 (5 bases). Sequenced input: axillary lymph node tissue. The receptor comes from a female donor with breast cancer. Some clones in this sample may be carry-over from other donors' samples. The CDR3 DNA is TGTGCCAGCTCACCAAACCCCAGGGCCCCAACAAGCTACGAGCAGTACTTC. It specifies CASSPNPRAPTSYEQYF.